The next 31 T cell receptor beta chains were all read from a single sample in a study of regulatory T cells in long-lasting Graves disease. Indicated time point: newly diagnosed GD, antithyroid drugs for less than 3 months. TCR sequences were obtained from RNA taken from PBMCs. Sequencing libraries for TCR beta were prepared with iRepertoire HTBI primers and Arm-PCR of CDR3 regions. TCRdb independently ran MiXCR on the multiplex PCR reads; one entry per CDR3 protein. The sample includes about 380,000 distinct CDR3 sequences, 15% to 18% of them seen just once. Sequencing was performed on peripheral blood mononuclear cells (PBMCs), taken at new diagnosis, from a patient treated with antithyroid drugs. The receptors shown here come from a female donor with Graves disease.

CDR3 residues: CASSPRDRGTRNEQFF. The DNA for the CDR3 is TGTGCCAGCTCACCCCGGGACAGGGGAACAAGGAATGAGCAGTTCTTC. The chain links TRBV18 to TRBJ2-1, with TRBD1 matching 10 bases. Germline CDR1 is KGHSH and CDR2 is LQKENI. CDR3 length: 16 residues. After removal of 3 bases from V and 7 bases from J, the junction contained 9 bases not matched to a gene.

This clonotype was detected a few times. As DNA, the CDR3 is TGTGCCAGCAGCTTAGATGGGGTCCAGCCCCAGCATTTT. This translates into CASSLDGVQPQHF. The chain has TRBV11-2 and TRBJ1-5; D gene ambiguous. From germline, CDR1 is SGHAT and CDR2 FQNNGV. The CDR3 has 13 amino acids. V was trimmed by 0 bases and J by 7 bases, leaving 7 bases between them. The variable domain in full, with the rest retrieved from reference TRBV11-2 and TRBJ1-5, is EAGVAQSPRYKIIEKRQSVAFWCNPISGHATLYWYQQILGQGPKLLIQFQNNGVVDDSQLPKDRFSAERLKGVDSTLKIQPAKLEDSAVYLCASSLDGVQPQHFGDGTRLSIL.

V usage is TRBV6-4 and J usage is TRBJ2-2, with 10 bases that match TRBD2. V was clipped by 6 bases and J by 7 bases; unmatched bases: 2. Germline lookup yields CDR1 MRHNA and CDR2 SNTAGT. The CDR3 spans 13 residues. CDR3 nucleotides: TGTGCCAGCAGCGGGACTAGCGACGGGGAGCTGTTTTTT. Amino acid sequence: CASSGTSDGELFF.

To note about this clonotype: This likely traces to a read error, being one base from a far larger clone. J is TRBJ2-1 and V is TRBV7-9; D unresolved. Trimming left V 5 bases short and J 10 bases short, with 18 bases between. The V gene's germline CDR1 is SEHNR and CDR2 FQNEAQ (reference sequence). The CDR3 extends over 14 amino acids. The CDR3 reads CASSPRTATYEQFF. The CDR3 DNA reads as TGTGCCAGCAGCCCCCGGACCGCTACCTACGAGCAGTTCTTC.

The V call is TRBV15, the J call TRBJ1-2, with D tentatively TRBD1 (6 bases). This CDR3 has 18 residues. The V end lost 5 bases, the J end lost 2 bases, and 24 bases lay between the germline ends. Germline V lookup: CDR1 LNHNV, CDR2 YYDKDF (reference sequence). The CDR3 region has the DNA TGTGCCACCAGCGAACATCGGGGGGGCACTCTGCGGAACTATGGCTACACCTTC. The encoded protein is CATSEHRGGTLRNYGYTF.

This clonotype came up many times. This chain links TRBV7-9 with TRBJ2-3; the D is unclear. Germline-derived CDR1 and CDR2 are SEHNR and FQNEAQ (reference sequence). CDR3 length equals 14 residues. V lost 0 bases and J lost 3, with 7 bases in between. CDR3 sequence: CASSLAIGTDTQYF. CDR3 in DNA: TGTGCCAGCAGCTTAGCGATTGGGACAGATACGCAGTATTTT.

Ten or more counts support this clonotype. The V gene is TRBV2, the J gene TRBJ2-7, with 9 bases lining up with TRBD2. This CDR3 region has 13 residues. CDR1 and CDR2 from the germline V gene are SNHLY and FYNNEI. After removal of 10 bases from V and 3 bases from J, the junction contained 7 bases not matched to a gene. The CDR3 DNA sequence: TGTGCCACCCTAGCGGGGCTGAGCTACGAGCAGTACTTC. Protein product: CATLAGLSYEQYF.

The chain joins TRBV12-3 or TRBV12-4 to TRBJ2-2; 9 bases match TRBD1. There are 13 residues in the CDR3. V shed 9 bases, J shed 6 bases, and the junction held 5 bases outside the gene matches. The CDR3: CASSTGGSGELFF. The CDR3 DNA reads TGTGCCAGTTCGACAGGGGGGTCCGGGGAGCTGTTTTTT.

The chain couples TRBV10-1 to TRBJ2-7; 9 nucleotides agree with TRBD1. V gave up 5 bases and J gave up 0 bases; unmatched junction bases: 8. This CDR3 is 16 amino acids long. The germline V gene encodes CDR1 WNHNN and CDR2 SYGVQD (reference sequence). The CDR3 is CASSTDRDRASYEQYF. DNA for the CDR3: TGCGCCAGCAGTACCGACCGGGACAGGGCCTCCTACGAGCAGTACTTC.

This clonotype was counted many times. This rearrangement joins TRBV6-5 to TRBJ2-7; the match to TRBD2 covers 10 bases. The CDR3 totals 15 residues. Losses at the gene ends were 3 bases for V and 3 bases for J; bases not matched to a gene: 5. Germline V lookup: CDR1 MNHEY, CDR2 SVGAGI. This CDR3 reads CASSYLASGSYEQYF. CDR3 sequence (DNA): TGTGCCAGCAGTTATTTGGCTAGCGGGAGCTACGAGCAGTACTTC.

The table lists this clonotype with many counts. The rearrangement links TRBV3-1 to TRBJ1-1, with no clear D. Looked up from germline, CDR1 is LGHDT and CDR2 is YNNKEL (reference sequence). Between the trimmed V and J ends, which lost 5 bases and 1 base, there was a span of 5 bases. The CDR3 is 12 amino acids. CDR3 nucleotides: TGTGCCAGCAGCGCCCGGAACACTGAAGCTTTCTTT. Its protein product is CASSARNTEAFF. Combining the CDR3 with reference TRBV3-1 and TRBJ1-1 gives the whole variable domain DTAVSQTPKYLVTQMGNDKSIKCEQNLGHDTMYWYKQDSKKFLKIMFSYNNKELIINETVPNRFSPKSPDKAHLNLHINSLELGDSAVYFCASSARNTEAFFGQGTRLTVV.

The sample holds many counts of this clonotype. The V call is TRBV27, the J call TRBJ1-1; a possible D gene is TRBD1 (6 bases). CDR3 length: 11 amino acids. V was pared by 2 bases and J by 8 bases, with 6 bases between. The V gene's germline CDR1 is MNHEY and CDR2 SMNVEV (reference sequence). As DNA, the CDR3 is TGTGCCAGCAGTTTACAGGGGGAAGCTTTCTTT. Residues: CASSLQGEAFF.

Turning to this clonotype: A single base separates this from a much larger clone, so it may be a read error. The rearrangement uses TRBV6-1 and TRBJ2-1, with 10 bases identical to TRBD2. Unmatched junction bases numbered 10, after V lost 3 bases and J lost 2 bases. CDR3 length: 18 residues. From germline, CDR1 is MNHNS and CDR2 SASEGT. The CDR3 reads CASSESSGGTPTYNEQFF. CDR3 nucleotide sequence: TGTGCCAGCAGTGAGTCTAGCGGGGGAACGCCCACCTACAATGAGCAGTTCTTC.

This clonotype appeared many times. One end of the junction varies from germline; a read error may be responsible. This chain links TRBV7-2 with TRBJ1-2; D is ambiguous. The CDR3 is made up of 14 amino acids. Germline V gives CDR1 SGHTA, CDR2 FQGNSA. The CDR3 DNA sequence: TGCGCCAGCAGCCTTGAAACCGGGGACTATGGCTACACCTTC. Translation: CASSLETGDYGYTF.

The sample holds many counts of this clonotype. V gene TRBV30 combines with J gene TRBJ2-5; weak D call: TRBD1 (6 bases). The CDR3 covers 15 residues. Trimming removed 3 bases from V and 2 bases from J, with 16 bases in between. Germline CDR1 GTSNPN, CDR2 SVGIG (reference sequence). CDR3 residues: CAWSPRGSLQETQYF. CDR3 sequence (DNA): TGTGCCTGGAGCCCCAGGGGAAGTTTGCAAGAGACCCAGTACTTC.

This clonotype was detected many times. The V and J genes are TRBV11-3 and TRBJ2-7, with a weak D call TRBD1 (5 bases). CDR1 is SGHNT and CDR2 is YENEEA in the germline V gene. Trimming shortened V by 5 bases and J by 2 bases, and 13 bases separated the two germline ends. This CDR3 has 14 residues. CDR3 bases: TGTGCCAGCAGCCTAACAGGAACCACCTACGAGCAGTACTTC. It encodes CASSLTGTTYEQYF. The whole variable domain, filled in from reference TRBV11-3 and TRBJ2-7, reads EAGVVQSPRYKIIEKKQPVAFWCNPISGHNTLYWYLQNLGQGPELLIRYENEEAVDDSQLPKDRFSAERLKGVDSTLKIQPAELGDSAVYLCASSLTGTTYEQYFGPGTRLTVT.

The table lists this clonotype with a count of one. A single base separates this from a much larger clone, so it may be a read error. The chain has TRBV14 and TRBJ1-5; D remains ambiguous. Trimming shortened V by 5 bases and J by 5 bases, and 10 bases separated the two germline ends. Germline V lookup: CDR1 SGHDN, CDR2 FVKESK. This CDR3 has 13 residues. The CDR3 loop reads CASSSHGDQPQHF. The CDR3 bases are TGTGCCAGCAGCTCGCATGGTGATCAGCCCCAGCATTTT.

This clonotype came up a few times. Just one base apart from a much larger clone, this may be a read error. CDR3 DNA: TGTGCCAGTTTACTAGCGCGGAGCGCAGATACGCAGTATTTT. This encodes CASLLARSADTQYF. The chain links TRBV2 to TRBJ2-3; 7 bases are shared with TRBD2. The germline gives CDR1 SNHLY, CDR2 FYNNEI. The CDR3 extends over 14 amino acids. Trimming took 9 bases from V and 4 from J; bases not matched to a gene: 10.

In this sample, this clonotype turned up many times. CDR3 DNA sequence: TGTGCCGGATCGCGAGGACCTTACTCCTACGAGCAGTACTTC. Translation gives CAGSRGPYSYEQYF. This chain joins TRBV7-2 and TRBJ2-7; D gene ambiguous. The V and J ends lost 11 bases and 0 bases respectively, with 17 bases between them. The CDR3 is made up of 14 amino acids. Germline CDR1 and CDR2: SGHTA and FQGNSA.

This rearrangement joins TRBV10-3 to TRBJ2-5; 11 nucleotides align to TRBD2. V was clipped by 6 bases and J by 1 base; unmatched bases: 13. CDR1 and CDR2 from the germline V gene are ENHRY and SYGVKD. The CDR3 runs 18 residues. CDR3 region: CAIRAGTSGGQGQETQYF. The CDR3, as DNA: TGTGCCATCAGGGCCGGGACTAGCGGCGGGCAAGGCCAAGAGACCCAGTACTTC.

The chain carries TRBV7-9 and TRBJ2-3, with a possible D match to TRBD2 (5 bases). The germline V and J ends were trimmed by 10 bases and 7 bases, with 24 bases remaining between them. There are 15 residues in the CDR3. From germline, CDR1 is SEHNR and CDR2 FQNEAQ (reference sequence). This CDR3 is CAIQSPGMMQNTQYF. The CDR3 coding sequence is TGTGCCATCCAAAGTCCGGGGATGATGCAGAATACGCAGTATTTT.

The J gene is TRBJ2-7, the V gene TRBV28; D is ambiguous. Trimming stripped 6 bases from V and 2 bases from J, with 11 bases between. Germline V CDR1 and CDR2: MDHEN, SYDVKM. This CDR3 has 13 amino acids. DNA for the CDR3: TGTGCCAGCAGCTTGGGCTTTGCCTACGAGCAGTACTTC. This encodes CASSLGFAYEQYF.

This chain links TRBV3-1 with TRBJ1-5, with TRBD1 matching over 7 bases. This CDR3 comprises 14 residues. The V segment lost 1 base and the J segment 7 bases; nucleotides outside the gene matches: 4. The germline gives CDR1 LGHDT, CDR2 YNNKEL (reference sequence). Written as DNA, the CDR3 is TGTGCCAGCAGCCAAGCAGGGACAGACCAGCCCCAGCATTTT. This translates into CASSQAGTDQPQHF.

This clonotype was found many times. The gene calls are TRBV10-1 and TRBJ2-7, with D uncertain. There are 10 residues in the CDR3. Germline V gene sequence: CDR1 WNHNN, CDR2 SYGVQD (reference sequence). Trimming shortened V by 7 bases and J by 5 bases, and 6 bases separated the two germline ends. CDR3 residues: CASNSNEQYF. The CDR3 DNA follows: TGCGCCAGCAATAGCAACGAGCAGTACTTC.

This clonotype was counted at least ten times. The J gene is TRBJ2-3, the V gene TRBV4-1, with 8 bases lining up with TRBD2. Germline V lookup: CDR1 MGHRA, CDR2 YSYEKL. The J segment lost 2 bases and the V segment lost 5 bases, leaving 12 bases of the junction unmatched. The CDR3 totals 17 residues. The DNA of the CDR3 is TGCGCCAGCAGCGACCGGGCTAGCGGGTACCTCACAGATACGCAGTATTTT. It encodes CASSDRASGYLTDTQYF.

Regarding this clonotype: This is likely an artifact of a read error, given a far larger clone one base away. V is TRBV7-2 and J is TRBJ1-1; no clear D. The CDR3 consists of 16 residues. Germline V gene data show CDR1 as SGHTA and CDR2 as FQGNSA. The CDR3: CACSSLSHSLNTEAFF. The CDR3 DNA sequence: TGTGCCTGCAGCTCCCTCTCCCACAGCTTGAACACTGAAGCTTTCTTT.

In this sample, this clonotype turned up many times. The chain uses TRBV5-5 and TRBJ2-3, with D possibly matching TRBD1 (6 bases). There are 14 residues in the CDR3. Trimming cost V 4 bases and J 0 bases, with 9 bases left between them. CDR1 is SGHKS, CDR2 YYEKEE, per germline (reference sequence). The CDR3 region is CASSIGQSTDTQYF. The CDR3 nucleotides are TGTGCCAGCAGCATCGGACAGAGCACAGATACGCAGTATTTT.

In this sample, this clonotype turned up many times. CDR3 residues: CASSLGLAGNTDTQYF. CDR3 DNA sequence: TGTGCCAGCAGCTTAGGACTAGCGGGGAACACAGATACGCAGTATTTT. The V gene is TRBV7-3, the J gene TRBJ2-3; TRBD2 matches at 12 bases. Looked up from germline, CDR1 is SGHTA and CDR2 is FQGTGA. The CDR3 covers 16 residues. V was pared by 2 bases and J by 2 bases, with 2 bases of the junction left unmatched.

V gene TRBV7-9 combines with J gene TRBJ2-1, with TRBD2 identical over 10 bases. CDR1 and CDR2 (germline): SEHNR, FQNEAQ (reference sequence). The CDR3 sequence is 20 residues long. V was pared by 5 bases and J by 5 bases, with 21 bases of the junction left unmatched. CDR3 region: CASSPTPLLSSGSPNNEQFF. The CDR3 bases are TGTGCCAGCAGCCCGACCCCGTTGCTTTCTAGCGGGAGTCCTAACAATGAGCAGTTCTTC.

This clonotype has ten or more counts. V is TRBV20-1 and J is TRBJ2-3; 9 bases agree with TRBD2. Germline CDR1 DFQATT, CDR2 SNEGSKA (reference sequence). The CDR3 covers 15 residues. With 6 bases clipped from V and 1 base from J, the junction kept 8 bases outside the gene matches. CDR3 sequence (DNA): TGCAGTGCGCCCAGATTAGCGGGGGGCACAGATACGCAGTATTTT. The encoded protein is CSAPRLAGGTDTQYF.

This clonotype occurred many times. The gene calls are TRBV9 and TRBJ2-3; D is perhaps TRBD2 (6 bases). Trimming pared 0 bases from V and 0 bases from J, leaving 11 bases between. The length of the CDR3 is 16 residues. Germline V lookup: CDR1 SGDLS, CDR2 YYNGEE. The CDR3 is CASSVDGGLSTDTQYF. CDR3 bases: TGTGCCAGCAGCGTAGACGGGGGACTGAGCACAGATACGCAGTATTTT.